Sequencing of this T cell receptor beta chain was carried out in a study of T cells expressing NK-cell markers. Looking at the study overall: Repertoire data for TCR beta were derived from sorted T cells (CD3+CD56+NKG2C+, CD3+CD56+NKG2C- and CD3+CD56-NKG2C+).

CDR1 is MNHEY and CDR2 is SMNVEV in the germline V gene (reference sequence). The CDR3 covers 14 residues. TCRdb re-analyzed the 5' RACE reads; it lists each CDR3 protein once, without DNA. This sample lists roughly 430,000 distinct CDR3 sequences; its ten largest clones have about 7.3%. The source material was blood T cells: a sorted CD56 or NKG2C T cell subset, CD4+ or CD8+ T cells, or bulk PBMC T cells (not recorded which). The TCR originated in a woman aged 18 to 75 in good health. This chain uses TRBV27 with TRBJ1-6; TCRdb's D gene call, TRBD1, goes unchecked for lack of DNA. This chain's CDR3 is CASSWAGGISPLHF.